The 9 T cell receptor beta chains listed next were all sequenced from one sample in a study of cytomegalovirus exposure and HLA in healthy donors. PCR used 60 Vbeta primers and 13 Jbeta primers. Only in-frame clones appear in the TCRdb table, and some are missing; sequencing was by immunoSEQ multiplex PCR. The specimen's table records tens of thousands of clones. Sequencing was done on a sample of PBMCs. These receptors all come from a woman aged 25 to 39 in good health and CMV-seropositive.

V usage is TRBV20-1 and J usage is TRBJ2-7; a possible D gene is TRBD1 (5 bases). Between the trimmed V and J ends, which lost 5 bases and 0 bases, there was a span of 5 bases. Germline CDR1 and CDR2: DFQATT and SNEGSKA (reference sequence). The CDR3 runs to 11 residues. The CDR3 protein is CSADSSYEQYF. CDR3 coding DNA: TGCAGTGCTGACAGCTCCTACGAGCAGTACTTC.

The chain couples TRBV7-9 to TRBJ2-7; D is possibly TRBD2 (5 bases). The CDR3 length is 11 residues. V gave up 5 bases and J gave up 4 bases, with 6 bases separating them. Per germline, CDR1 SEHNR and CDR2 FQNEAQ (reference sequence). Written as DNA, the CDR3 is TGTGCCAGCAGCCGGGATTACGAGCAGTACTTC. It translates to CASSRDYEQYF.

This rearrangement joins TRBV4-1 to TRBJ1-1, with a possible D match to TRBD1 (5 bases). Germline loops: CDR1 MGHRA, CDR2 YSYEKL. V was clipped by 0 bases and J by 1 base, with 12 bases between them. CDR3 size: 16 residues. The CDR3 sequence: CASSQDLDRPNTEAFF. CDR3 DNA sequence: TGCGCCAGCAGCCAAGATCTAGACAGACCGAACACTGAAGCTTTCTTT.

The chain couples TRBV2 to TRBJ2-5; D is possibly TRBD1 (6 bases). In germline, CDR1 is SNHLY, CDR2 FYNNEI. Trimming stripped 7 bases from V and 4 bases from J, with 16 bases between. There are 14 residues in the CDR3. The CDR3 protein is CASNRQAQGETQYF. The CDR3 DNA follows: TGTGCCAGCAACCGACAGGCCCAAGGAGAGACCCAGTACTTC.

The chain has TRBV15 and TRBJ1-6, with D perhaps matching TRBD1 (5 bases). Trimming took off 5 bases at V and 7 bases at J, with 9 bases between the two ends. The CDR3 runs to 13 residues. Germline lookup yields CDR1 LNHNV and CDR2 YYDKDF (reference sequence). In DNA form, the CDR3 reads TGTGCCACCAGCGCTGGGGGGAATTCACCCCTCCACTTT. Protein sequence: CATSAGGNSPLHF.

The rearrangement uses TRBV2 and TRBJ1-5; D is unclear. Trimming removed 8 bases from V and 10 bases from J, with 12 bases in between. The CDR3 loop spans 11 amino acids. Germline CDR1 and CDR2: SNHLY and FYNNEI. The CDR3 DNA reads TGTGCCAGCGGAAGAGGTCCACCCCAGCATTTT. Protein product: CASGRGPPQHF.

V is TRBV7-9 and J is TRBJ2-5, with a tentative D call TRBD1 (6 bases). The length of the CDR3 is 15 residues. Germline assignment: CDR1 SEHNR and CDR2 FQNEAQ (reference sequence). V was pared by 5 bases and J by 4 bases, with 17 bases between. The CDR3 protein is CASSGNRVRRETQYF. DNA of the CDR3: TGTGCCAGCAGCGGTAACAGGGTCCGCAGAGAGACCCAGTACTTC.

The gene calls are TRBV7-9 and TRBJ1-2; 8 positions agree with TRBD1. The trim removed 5 bases at V and 8 bases at J, leaving 7 bases unmatched. This CDR3 spans 13 amino acids. The germline CDR1 and CDR2 sequences are SEHNR and FQNEAQ (reference sequence). This CDR3 reads CASSPDRAAGYTF. In nucleotides, the CDR3 is TGTGCCAGCAGCCCGGACAGGGCAGCGGGCTACACCTTC.

The chain carries TRBV5-4 and TRBJ2-3, with D possibly being TRBD1 (7 bases). The germline V gene has CDR1 SGHNT and CDR2 YYREEE (reference sequence). V lost 4 bases, J lost 3 bases, and 12 bases lay in between. The CDR3 has 14 amino acids. CDR3 bases: TGTGCCAGCAGCCGCTCAGGGGGGACAGATACGCAGTATTTT. As protein: CASSRSGGTDTQYF. Variable domain in full (rest from reference TRBV5-4 and TRBJ2-3): ETGVTQSPTHLIKTRGQQVTLRCSSQSGHNTVSWYQQALGQGPQFIFQYYREEENGRGNFPPRFSGLQFPNYSSELNVNALELDDSALYLCASSRSGGTDTQYFGPGTRLTVL.